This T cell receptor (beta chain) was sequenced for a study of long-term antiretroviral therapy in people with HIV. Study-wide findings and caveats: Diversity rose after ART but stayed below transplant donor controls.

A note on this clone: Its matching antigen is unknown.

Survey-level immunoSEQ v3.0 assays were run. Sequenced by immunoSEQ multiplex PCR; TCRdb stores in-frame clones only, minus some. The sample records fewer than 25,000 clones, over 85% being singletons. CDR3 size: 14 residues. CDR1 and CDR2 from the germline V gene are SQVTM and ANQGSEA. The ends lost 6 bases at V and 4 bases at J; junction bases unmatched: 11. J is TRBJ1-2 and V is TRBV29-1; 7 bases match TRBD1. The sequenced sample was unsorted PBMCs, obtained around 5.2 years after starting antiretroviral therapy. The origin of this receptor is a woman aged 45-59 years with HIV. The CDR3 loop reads CSVVGQNNIYGYTF. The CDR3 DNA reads TGCAGCGTCGTGGGACAGAACAACATCTATGGCTACACCTTC.